Presented here are 29 T cell receptor beta chains from one specimen sequenced in a study of OX40 agonist ivuxolimab in advanced cancers. TCRdb keeps only in-frame clones here, not all; method: immunoSEQ multiplex PCR. The table has tens of thousands of clones, 84% seen once. Sequenced here: CD4+ or CD8+ T cells sorted from blood, sampled in a trial of the OX40 agonist ivuxolimab. The receptors here all came from an adult with an advanced solid tumor such as melanoma, head and neck, liver or kidney cancer.

This clone appeared a single time. The chain carries TRBV18 and TRBJ2-1; 11 bases are a match to TRBD2. Trimming cost V 3 bases and J 4 bases; bases outside gene matches: 8. The CDR3 is 17 residues long. Germline assignment: CDR1 KGHSH and CDR2 LQKENI. The CDR3 loop reads CASSPLAGGSLYNEQFF. CDR3 nucleotide sequence: TGTGCCAGCTCACCTTTAGCGGGAGGGAGTTTATACAATGAGCAGTTCTTC.

This chain links TRBV2 with TRBJ1-5; D may be TRBD1 (6 bases). Germline CDR1 SNHLY, CDR2 FYNNEI. Trimming stripped 6 bases from V and 7 bases from J, with 19 bases between. The CDR3 contains 15 residues. The CDR3 reads CASSSPEGGRQPQHF. The CDR3 DNA follows: TGTGCCAGCAGCAGCCCCGAGGGGGGAAGGCAGCCCCAGCATTTT.

The rearrangement uses TRBV7-9 and TRBJ1-1; D perhaps matches TRBD1 (6 bases). This CDR3 region has 15 residues. V gave up 5 bases and J gave up 4 bases, with 17 bases separating them. Germline lookup yields CDR1 SEHNR and CDR2 FQNEAQ (reference sequence). CDR3: CASSPYAGVGTEAFF. The CDR3 DNA is TGTGCCAGCAGCCCATACGCAGGGGTGGGCACTGAAGCTTTCTTT.

This sequence joins TRBV18 and TRBJ1-4; no definite D call. V dropped 1 base and J dropped 2 bases, with 5 bases sitting between them. The CDR3 is made up of 14 amino acids. Germline V gives CDR1 KGHSH, CDR2 LQKENI. The CDR3 spells CASSPRQTNEKLFF. The CDR3 bases are TGTGCCAGCTCACCACGGCAGACTAATGAAAAACTGTTTTTT. The whole variable domain, remainder taken from reference TRBV18 and TRBJ1-4, is NAGVMQNPRHLVRRRGQEARLRCSPMKGHSHVYWYRQLPEEGLKFMVYLQKENIIDESGMPKERFSAEFPKEGPSILRIQQVVRGDSAAYFCASSPRQTNEKLFFGSGTQLSVL.

This clone was counted a few times. This sequence joins TRBV19 and TRBJ1-6; D uncertain. Per the germline V gene, CDR1 is LNHDA and CDR2 is SQIVND (reference sequence). Trimming removed 4 bases at V and 6 bases at J, with 10 bases between. This CDR3 comprises 14 residues. CDR3 sequence (DNA): TGTGCCAGTAGTACCGGTGAGCCTAATTCACCCCTCCACTTT. Translation gives CASSTGEPNSPLHF.

This chain connects TRBV14 to TRBJ2-7; 11 bases are a match to TRBD2. J lost 2 bases, V lost 4 bases, and 7 bases had no gene match. The CDR3 is 16 amino acids. The germline V gene encodes CDR1 SGHDN and CDR2 FVKESK. CDR3 nucleotides: TGTGCCAGCAGCCCCCTGACTAGCGGGACGACCTACGAGCAGTACTTC. Translation gives CASSPLTSGTTYEQYF.

This rearrangement joins TRBV4-3 to TRBJ1-1, with D perhaps matching TRBD1 (5 bases). The length of the CDR3 is 16 residues. V was pared by 0 bases and J by 2 bases, with 13 bases between. Germline V lookup: CDR1 LGHNA, CDR2 YSLEER. In nucleotides, the CDR3 is TGCGCCAGCAGCCAAGAACCGGGGAGGGGAAACACTGAAGCTTTCTTT. Amino acid sequence: CASSQEPGRGNTEAFF.

This clone occurred a few times. The chain joins TRBV19 to TRBJ1-5; a weak D match, TRBD1 (6 bases). Trimming took off 2 bases at V and 1 base at J, with 15 bases between the two ends. CDR1 LNHDA and CDR2 SQIVND come from the germline V gene (reference sequence). This CDR3 comprises 17 residues. The CDR3 nucleotides are TGTGCCAGTAGTATACTGCCGGGGGCGCGAAGCAATCAGCCCCAGCATTTT. Translated: CASSILPGARSNQPQHF.

Only one count was recorded for this clone. J is TRBJ2-5 and V is TRBV18; D not resolved. V lost 1 base, J lost 4 bases, and 10 bases lay in between. The length of the CDR3 is 14 residues. Germline assignment: CDR1 KGHSH and CDR2 LQKENI. The CDR3 sequence: CASSPQSSRETQYF. The CDR3 nucleotides read TGTGCCAGCTCACCACAGAGTTCTCGAGAGACCCAGTACTTC.

In this sample, this clone turned up once. The chain combines TRBV7-2 with TRBJ1-2, with unresolved D. Trimming took 2 bases from V and 8 from J, leaving 9 bases between them. The CDR3 extends over 12 amino acids. The germline V gene encodes CDR1 SGHTA and CDR2 FQGNSA. The DNA of the CDR3 is TGTGCCAGCAGCTTATCAGTATACGGCTACACCTTC. This translates into CASSLSVYGYTF.

The chain is built from TRBV18 and TRBJ1-2, with 11 bases lining up with TRBD1. The ends lost 3 bases at V and 3 bases at J; junction bases unmatched: 6. The CDR3 loop spans 16 amino acids. Germline V gene sequence: CDR1 KGHSH, CDR2 LQKENI. CDR3 region: CASSPPGQGADYGYTF. CDR3 DNA sequence: TGTGCCAGCTCACCCCCCGGACAGGGGGCGGACTATGGCTACACCTTC.

The rearrangement links TRBV6-6 to TRBJ2-4; D unresolved. Germline CDR1 and CDR2: MNHNY and SVGAGI (reference sequence). The CDR3 contains 16 residues. Between the trimmed V and J ends, which lost 3 bases and 0 bases, there was a span of 12 bases. In DNA form, the CDR3 reads TGTGCCAGCAGTTATGAGGTTCAGCGAGCCAAAAACATTCAGTACTTC. Amino acids: CASSYEVQRAKNIQYF.

The V call is TRBV19, the J call TRBJ1-4; TRBD1 agrees at 7 bases. This CDR3 is 14 amino acids long. J was trimmed by 8 bases and V by 7 bases; bases with no gene match: 10. Germline V lookup: CDR1 LNHDA, CDR2 SQIVND (reference sequence). The CDR3 region is CASNRGQEREKLFF. The CDR3 nucleotides are TGTGCCAGTAACAGAGGACAGGAGCGGGAAAAACTGTTTTTT.

With regard to this clone: At one of its ends the junction is not consistent with the germline gene, which may arise from a read error. This chain connects TRBV27 to TRBJ1-5; no clear D. The CDR3 totals 21 residues. Per germline, CDR1 MNHEY and CDR2 SMNVEV (reference sequence). CDR3 sequence reads: CTSSESSPSRYYGSGNQPQHF. CDR3 sequence (DNA): TGTACCAGCAGTGAATCGTCCCCAAGTCGCTATTACGGATCAGGCAATCAGCCCCAGCATTTT.

CDR3 loop: CAWSVWGGVYGYTF. The CDR3 DNA reads TGTGCCTGGAGTGTTTGGGGAGGGGTCTATGGCTACACCTTC. This chain joins TRBV30 and TRBJ1-2, with TRBD1 as a possible D gene (5 bases). This CDR3 contains 14 residues. Germline-derived CDR1 and CDR2 are GTSNPN and SVGIG (reference sequence). Trimming stripped 0 bases from V and 4 bases from J, with 12 bases between.

The gene calls are TRBV6-1 and TRBJ1-1; the D gene is possibly TRBD1 (6 bases). Germline V lookup: CDR1 MNHNS, CDR2 SASEGT. V lost 2 bases and J lost 0, with 10 bases in between. CDR3 length equals 15 residues. The CDR3 reads CASSEQGRLNTEAFF. CDR3 DNA sequence: TGTGCCAGCAGTGAACAGGGGAGGCTGAACACTGAAGCTTTCTTT.

The chain combines TRBV10-1 with TRBJ2-7, with D uncertain. The CDR3 sequence is 14 residues long. V lost 3 bases and J lost 0, with 9 bases in between. In germline, CDR1 is WNHNN, CDR2 SYGVQD (reference sequence). Here the CDR3 reads CASSEFNSSYEQYF. The CDR3 DNA follows: TGCGCCAGCAGTGAATTTAACAGCTCCTACGAGCAGTACTTC.

This sequence joins TRBV10-3 and TRBJ1-1; D remains unclear. Trimming removed 3 bases from V and 4 bases from J, with 9 bases in between. The CDR3 spans 13 residues. The V gene's germline CDR1 is ENHRY and CDR2 SYGVKD. CDR3 in amino acids: CAISDREGTEAFF. The CDR3 region has the DNA TGTGCCATCAGTGATAGGGAGGGCACTGAAGCTTTCTTT.

The CDR3 is CASSYSTSGSGDTQYF. CDR3 bases: TGTGCCAGCAGTTACTCCACTAGCGGGAGTGGAGATACGCAGTATTTT. The chain is built from TRBV6-5 and TRBJ2-3; 11 nucleotides match TRBD2. The V gene end was trimmed by 0 bases and the J gene end by 5 bases; junction bases not matched to a gene: 4. The CDR3 covers 16 residues. The V gene's germline CDR1 is MNHEY and CDR2 SVGAGI.

The chain has TRBV27 and TRBJ1-3; the D is unclear. Germline lookup yields CDR1 MNHEY and CDR2 SMNVEV (reference sequence). The V gene lost 6 bases and the J gene lost 1 base, with 10 bases spanning the gap. The CDR3 runs 14 residues. In nucleotides, the CDR3 is TGTGCCAGCAGCCCAGGCCGGTCTGGAAACACCATATATTTT. Encoded protein: CASSPGRSGNTIYF.

The chain carries TRBV25-1 and TRBJ2-1; 7 bases match TRBD2. Germline lookup yields CDR1 MGHDK and CDR2 SYGVNS. The trim removed 5 bases at V and 6 bases at J, leaving 10 bases unmatched. The CDR3 length is 15 residues. The CDR3, as DNA: TGTGCCAGCAGTACGGCGGGAGTATCTATCAATGAGCAGTTCTTC. This sequence encodes CASSTAGVSINEQFF.

In its sample, this clone was seen once. This chain uses TRBV9 with TRBJ1-6, with TRBD1 identical over 9 bases. The CDR3 is made up of 17 amino acids. Germline V CDR1 and CDR2: SGDLS, YYNGEE. V dropped 0 bases and J dropped 7; count of bases not matched to a gene: 8. CDR3 DNA sequence: TGTGCCAGCAGCGTAGAGGGGGTCGGGACAGGGAATTCACCCCTCCACTTT. Its translation is CASSVEGVGTGNSPLHF. Looking up the rest from reference TRBV9 and TRBJ1-6 gives the full variable domain: DSGVTQTPKHLITATGQRVTLRCSPRSGDLSVYWYQQSLDQGLQFLIQYYNGEERAKGNILERFSAQQFPDLHSELNLSSLELGDSALYFCASSVEGVGTGNSPLHFGNGTRLTVT.

The CDR3 spells CATSSLQRSSYEQYF. As DNA, the CDR3 is TGTGCCACCAGCAGTCTACAGAGAAGCTCCTACGAGCAGTACTTC. The V gene is TRBV15, the J gene TRBJ2-7; D ambiguous. CDR3 length equals 15 residues. Germline lookup yields CDR1 LNHNV and CDR2 YYDKDF (reference sequence). Trimming stripped 3 bases from V and 0 bases from J, with 12 bases between.

This clone showed up just once. V usage is TRBV29-1 and J usage is TRBJ1-1; no clear D gene. CDR1 is SQVTM and CDR2 is ANQGSEA in the germline V gene. Trimming left V 7 bases short and J 10 bases short, with 16 bases between. The CDR3 has 11 residues. In DNA form, the CDR3 reads TGCAGCGCCACTATGGCAGAACGAGCTTTCTTT. It encodes CSATMAERAFF.

The chain links TRBV6-6 to TRBJ1-1; D unclear. This CDR3 is 14 amino acids long. Germline assignment: CDR1 MNHNY and CDR2 SVGAGI (reference sequence). V lost 8 bases to trimming and J lost 0 bases, with 13 bases between them. In DNA, the CDR3 is TGTGCCAGCGGTCCCAACGTTATGAACACTGAAGCTTTCTTT. Its translation is CASGPNVMNTEAFF.

The rearrangement links TRBV6-6 to TRBJ1-5; the D is unclear. V lost 6 bases and J 9 bases, leaving 24 bases between the germline ends. Germline loops: CDR1 MNHNY, CDR2 SVGAGI (reference sequence). The CDR3 is made up of 16 amino acids. The CDR3 DNA sequence: TGTGCCAGCAGCCTCATGGGCCTAGACCCTGTTCTGCCCCAGCATTTT. Amino acids: CASSLMGLDPVLPQHF.

The rearrangement uses TRBV11-1 and TRBJ2-1; D ambiguous. This CDR3 contains 14 residues. V lost 1 base and J lost 10, with 14 bases in between. In germline, CDR1 is SGHAT, CDR2 FQDESV (reference sequence). CDR3 sequence reads: CASSLEASPGEQFF. CDR3 bases: TGTGCCAGCAGCTTAGAGGCATCCCCGGGCGAGCAGTTCTTC. Supplemented by reference TRBV11-1 and TRBJ2-1, the full variable domain reads EAEVAQSPRYKITEKSQAVAFWCDPISGHATLYWYRQILGQGPELLVQFQDESVVDDSQLPKDRFSAERLKGVDSTLKIQPAELGDSAMYLCASSLEASPGEQFFGPGTRLTVL.

V usage is TRBV18 and J usage is TRBJ2-1; the D gene could be TRBD1 or TRBD2 (5 bases each). The CDR3 is 19 amino acids. Germline CDR1 reads KGHSH; CDR2 reads LQKENI. The ends were cut back, 3 bases at V and 2 bases at J, with 23 bases in the middle. The DNA for the CDR3 is TGTGCCAGCTCACCGCCGGACGGGTTGAGGGGAGTTGCCTACAATGAGCAGTTCTTC. It encodes CASSPPDGLRGVAYNEQFF.

This chain links TRBV18 with TRBJ1-3; 9 nucleotides line up with TRBD1. CDR1 and CDR2 from the germline V gene are KGHSH and LQKENI. V trimming: 5 bases; J trimming: 3 bases; junction bases outside the gene matches: 5. The CDR3 is made up of 15 amino acids. The CDR3, as DNA: TGTGCCAGCTCAGACGGGACAGGGAATGGAAACACCATATATTTT. Residues: CASSDGTGNGNTIYF.